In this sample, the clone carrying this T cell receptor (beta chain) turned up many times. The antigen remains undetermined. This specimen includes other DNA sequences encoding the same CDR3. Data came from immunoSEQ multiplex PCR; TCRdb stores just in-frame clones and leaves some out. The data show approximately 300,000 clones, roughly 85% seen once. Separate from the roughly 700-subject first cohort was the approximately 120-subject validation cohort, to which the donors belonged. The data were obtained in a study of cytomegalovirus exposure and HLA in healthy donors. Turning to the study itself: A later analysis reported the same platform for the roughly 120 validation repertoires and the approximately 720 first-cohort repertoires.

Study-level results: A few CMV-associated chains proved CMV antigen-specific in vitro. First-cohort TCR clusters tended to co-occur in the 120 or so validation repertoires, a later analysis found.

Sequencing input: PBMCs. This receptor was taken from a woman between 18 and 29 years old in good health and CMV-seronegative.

CDR3: CASSVANSPYEQYF. The CDR3 DNA is TGTGCCAGCAGCGTAGCTAACAGCCCCTACGAGCAGTACTTC. The chain combines TRBV9 with TRBJ2-7; D uncertain. Per germline, CDR1 SGDLS and CDR2 YYNGEE. CDR3 size: 14 residues. The ends were cut back, 0 bases at V and 2 bases at J, with 9 bases in the middle.